This TCR beta chain was found in a study of shared clonotypes between healthy human individuals. The assay was immunoSEQ multiplex PCR, and TCRdb's table has in-frame clones only and misses some. In the table there are millions of clones, over 85% of which are singletons. Unmatched junction bases numbered 8, after V lost 5 bases and J lost 5 bases. Germline CDR1 is MDHEN and CDR2 is SYDVKM. The CDR3 loop spans 14 amino acids. The study drew its donors from healthy HIV-negative adults without recent acute infections or vaccinations. The sequence came from a young man in good health. Some clones in this sample may be carry-over from other donors' samples. The material sequenced was naive CD4+ T cells from PBMCs. As for subset: CD45RA+ positively selected. The chain recombines TRBV28 with TRBJ2-7; TRBD1 matches 8 bases. The CDR3 sequence: CASSQQGGLHEQYF. CDR3 bases: TGTGCCAGCAGTCAACAGGGGGGTCTTCACGAGCAGTACTTC.